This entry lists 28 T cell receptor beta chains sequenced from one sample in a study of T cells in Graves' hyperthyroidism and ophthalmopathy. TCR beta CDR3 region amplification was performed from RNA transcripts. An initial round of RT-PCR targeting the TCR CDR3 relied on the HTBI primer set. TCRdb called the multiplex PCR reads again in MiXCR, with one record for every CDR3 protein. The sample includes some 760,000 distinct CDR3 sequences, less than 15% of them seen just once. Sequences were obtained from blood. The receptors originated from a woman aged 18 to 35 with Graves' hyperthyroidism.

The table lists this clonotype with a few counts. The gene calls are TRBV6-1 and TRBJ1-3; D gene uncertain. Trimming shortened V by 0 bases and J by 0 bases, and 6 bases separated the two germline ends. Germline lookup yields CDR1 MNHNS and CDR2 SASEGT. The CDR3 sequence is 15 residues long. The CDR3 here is CASSEASVSGNTIYF. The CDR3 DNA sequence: TGTGCCAGCAGTGAAGCTTCAGTCTCTGGAAACACCATATATTTT.

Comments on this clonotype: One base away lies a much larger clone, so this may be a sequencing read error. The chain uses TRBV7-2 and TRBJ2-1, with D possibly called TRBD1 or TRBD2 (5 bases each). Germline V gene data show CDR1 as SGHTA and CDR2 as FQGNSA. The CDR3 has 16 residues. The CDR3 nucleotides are TGTGCCAGCAGCTTATGGTGGGACCCTTCCTACAATGGGCAGTTCTTC. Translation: CASSLWWDPSYNGQFF.

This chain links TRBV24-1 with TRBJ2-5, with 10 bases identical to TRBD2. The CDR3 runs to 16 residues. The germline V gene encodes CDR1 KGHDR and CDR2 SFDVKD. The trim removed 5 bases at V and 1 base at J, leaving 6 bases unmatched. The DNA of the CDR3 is TGTGCCACCAGTGTTCTGGCTAGCGGGGGCCAAGAGACCCAGTACTTC. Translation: CATSVLASGGQETQYF.

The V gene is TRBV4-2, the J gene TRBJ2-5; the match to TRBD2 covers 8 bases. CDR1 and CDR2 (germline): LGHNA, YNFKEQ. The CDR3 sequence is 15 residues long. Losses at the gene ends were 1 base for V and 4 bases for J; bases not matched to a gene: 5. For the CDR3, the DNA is TGTGCCAGCAGCCAAGCGGGAGGGCCTGGAGAGACCCAGTACTTC. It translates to CASSQAGGPGETQYF.

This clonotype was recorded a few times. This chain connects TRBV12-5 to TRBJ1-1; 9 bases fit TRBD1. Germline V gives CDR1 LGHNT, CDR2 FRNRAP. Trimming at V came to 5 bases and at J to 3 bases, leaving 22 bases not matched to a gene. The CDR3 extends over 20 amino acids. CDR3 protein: CASGPHSSKDDRGTDTEAFF. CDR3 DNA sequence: TGTGCTAGTGGTCCGCACAGCTCAAAGGACGACAGGGGGACCGACACTGAAGCTTTCTTT.

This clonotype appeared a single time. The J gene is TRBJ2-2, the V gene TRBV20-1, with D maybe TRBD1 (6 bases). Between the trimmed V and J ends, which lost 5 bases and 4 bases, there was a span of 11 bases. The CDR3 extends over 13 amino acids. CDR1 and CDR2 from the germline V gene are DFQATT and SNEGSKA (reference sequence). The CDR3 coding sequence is TGCAGTGCTTACGGGACAAGCACCGGGGAGCTGTTTTTT. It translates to CSAYGTSTGELFF.

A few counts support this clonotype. CDR3 DNA sequence: TGTGCCAGCAGCTTAGCGGGGCAGCGTCCGCCCAATGAGCAGTTCTTC. Translated, it gives CASSLAGQRPPNEQFF. The V gene is TRBV7-9, the J gene TRBJ2-1, with a tentative D call TRBD1 (5 bases). Per germline, CDR1 SEHNR and CDR2 FQNEAQ (reference sequence). CDR3 length: 16 amino acids. Between the trimmed V and J ends, which lost 0 bases and 6 bases, there was a span of 15 bases.

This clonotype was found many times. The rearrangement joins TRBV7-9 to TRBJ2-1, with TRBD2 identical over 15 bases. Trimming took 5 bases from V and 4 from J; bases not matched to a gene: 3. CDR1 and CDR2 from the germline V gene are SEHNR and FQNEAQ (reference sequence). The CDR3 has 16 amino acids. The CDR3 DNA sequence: TGTGCCAGCAGCCGGGGACTAGCGGGGGGATACAATGAGCAGTTCTTC. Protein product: CASSRGLAGGYNEQFF.

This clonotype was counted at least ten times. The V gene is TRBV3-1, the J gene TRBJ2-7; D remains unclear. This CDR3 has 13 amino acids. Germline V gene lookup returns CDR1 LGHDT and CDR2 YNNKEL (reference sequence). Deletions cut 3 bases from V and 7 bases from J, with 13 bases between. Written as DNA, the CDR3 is TGTGCCAGCAGCCAGCGATCCCCTATAGAGCAGTACTTC. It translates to CASSQRSPIEQYF.

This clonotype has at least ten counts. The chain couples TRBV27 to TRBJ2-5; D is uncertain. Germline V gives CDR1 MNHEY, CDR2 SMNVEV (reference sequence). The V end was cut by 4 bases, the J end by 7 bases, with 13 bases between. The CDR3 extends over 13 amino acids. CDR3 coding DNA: TGTGCCAGCAGTTGGGCAGGCTCAAGGACCCAGTACTTC. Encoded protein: CASSWAGSRTQYF.

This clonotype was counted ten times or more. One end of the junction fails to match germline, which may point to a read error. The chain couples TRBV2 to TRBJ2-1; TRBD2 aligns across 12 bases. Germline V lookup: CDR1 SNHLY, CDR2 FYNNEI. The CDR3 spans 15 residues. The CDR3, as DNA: TGTGCCAGCAGCGAAGGACTAGCGGGAATCGATGAGCAGTTCTTC. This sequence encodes CASSEGLAGIDEQFF.

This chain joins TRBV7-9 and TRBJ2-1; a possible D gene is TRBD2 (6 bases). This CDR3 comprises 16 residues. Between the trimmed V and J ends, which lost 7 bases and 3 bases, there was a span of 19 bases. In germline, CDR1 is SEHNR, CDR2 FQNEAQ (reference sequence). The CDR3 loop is CASTPRTGDHYNEQFF. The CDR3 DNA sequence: TGTGCCAGCACCCCAAGGACGGGAGACCACTACAATGAGCAGTTCTTC.

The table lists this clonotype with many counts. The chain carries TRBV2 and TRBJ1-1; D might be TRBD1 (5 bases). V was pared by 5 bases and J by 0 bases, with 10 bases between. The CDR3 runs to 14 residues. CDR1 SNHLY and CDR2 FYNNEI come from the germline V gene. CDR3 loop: CASSRQKMNTEAFF. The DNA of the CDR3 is TGTGCCAGCAGTCGACAGAAAATGAACACTGAAGCTTTCTTT.

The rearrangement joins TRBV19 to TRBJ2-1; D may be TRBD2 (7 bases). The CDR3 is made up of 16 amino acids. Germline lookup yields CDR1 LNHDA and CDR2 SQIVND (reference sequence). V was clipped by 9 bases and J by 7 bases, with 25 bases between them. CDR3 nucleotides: TGTGCCAGCGTGAGCTACAGGGAGGGCTCGGGGAATGAGCAGTTCTTC. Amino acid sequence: CASVSYREGSGNEQFF.

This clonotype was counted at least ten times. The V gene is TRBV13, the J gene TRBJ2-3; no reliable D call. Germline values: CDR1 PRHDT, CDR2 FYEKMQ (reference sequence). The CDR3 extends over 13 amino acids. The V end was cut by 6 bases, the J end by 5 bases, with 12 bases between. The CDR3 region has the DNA TGTGCCAGCAGTCACGCCGATGGAGATACGCAGTATTTT. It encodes CASSHADGDTQYF. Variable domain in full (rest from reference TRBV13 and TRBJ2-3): AAGVIQSPRHLIKEKRETATLKCYPIPRHDTVYWYQQGPGQDPQFLISFYEKMQSDKGSIPDRFSAQQFSDYHSELNMSSLELGDSALYFCASSHADGDTQYFGPGTRLTVL.

CDR3: CASSPPGRLSNNEQFF. In DNA form, the CDR3 reads TGTGCCAGCTCTCCCCCGGGACGACTATCTAACAATGAGCAGTTCTTC. The V call is TRBV18, the J call TRBJ2-1; D is perhaps TRBD1 or TRBD2 (5 bases each). Germline CDR1 KGHSH, CDR2 LQKENI. V was shortened by 6 bases and J by 5 bases, with 20 bases between the two germline ends. The CDR3 has 16 amino acids. Full variable domain (missing parts from reference TRBV18 and TRBJ2-1): NAGVMQNPRHLVRRRGQEARLRCSPMKGHSHVYWYRQLPEEGLKFMVYLQKENIIDESGMPKERFSAEFPKEGPSILRIQQVVRGDSAAYFCASSPPGRLSNNEQFFGPGTRLTVL.

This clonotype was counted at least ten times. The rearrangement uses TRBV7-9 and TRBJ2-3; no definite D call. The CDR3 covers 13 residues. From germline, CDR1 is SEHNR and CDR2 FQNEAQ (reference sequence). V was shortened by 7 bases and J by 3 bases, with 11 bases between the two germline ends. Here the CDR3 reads CASTRPKTDTQYF. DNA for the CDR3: TGTGCCAGCACGAGACCGAAGACAGATACGCAGTATTTT.

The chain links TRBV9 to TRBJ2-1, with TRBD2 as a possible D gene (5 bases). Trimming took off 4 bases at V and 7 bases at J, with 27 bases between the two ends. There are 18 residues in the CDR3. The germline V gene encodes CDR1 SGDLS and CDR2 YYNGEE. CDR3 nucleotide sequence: TGTGCCAGCAGCACACTACTCGGGGTAGCCTTGACGCGGAATGAGCAGTTCTTC. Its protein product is CASSTLLGVALTRNEQFF. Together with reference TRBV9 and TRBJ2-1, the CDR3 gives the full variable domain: DSGVTQTPKHLITATGQRVTLRCSPRSGDLSVYWYQQSLDQGLQFLIQYYNGEERAKGNILERFSAQQFPDLHSELNLSSLELGDSALYFCASSTLLGVALTRNEQFFGPGTRLTVL.

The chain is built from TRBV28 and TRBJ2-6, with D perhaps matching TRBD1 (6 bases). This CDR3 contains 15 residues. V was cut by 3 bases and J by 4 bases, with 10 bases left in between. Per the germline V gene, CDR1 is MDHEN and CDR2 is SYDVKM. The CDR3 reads CASSFIQGGANVLTF. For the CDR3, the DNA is TGTGCCAGCAGTTTTATACAGGGAGGGGCCAACGTCCTGACTTTC.

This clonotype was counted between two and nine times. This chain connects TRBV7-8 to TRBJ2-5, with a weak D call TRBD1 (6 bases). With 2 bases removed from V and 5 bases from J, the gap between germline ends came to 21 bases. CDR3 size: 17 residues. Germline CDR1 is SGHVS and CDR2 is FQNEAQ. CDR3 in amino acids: CASSLLIQGTLQETQYF. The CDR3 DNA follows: TGTGCCAGCAGCTTACTAATTCAAGGGACATTGCAGGAGACCCAGTACTTC.

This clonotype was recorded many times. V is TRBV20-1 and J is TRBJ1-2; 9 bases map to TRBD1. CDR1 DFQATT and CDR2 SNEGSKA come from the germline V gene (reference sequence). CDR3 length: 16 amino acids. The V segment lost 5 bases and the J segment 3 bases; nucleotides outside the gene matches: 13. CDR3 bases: TGCAGTGCTTGGACAGGGGACCCTGACCTGGACTATGGCTACACCTTC. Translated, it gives CSAWTGDPDLDYGYTF.

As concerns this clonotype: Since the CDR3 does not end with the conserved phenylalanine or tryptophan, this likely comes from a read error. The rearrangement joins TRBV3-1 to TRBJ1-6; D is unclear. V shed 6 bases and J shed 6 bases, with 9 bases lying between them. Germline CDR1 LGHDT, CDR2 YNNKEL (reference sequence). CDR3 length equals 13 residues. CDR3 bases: TGTGCCAGCAGTACAGTAGTTAATTCACCCCTCCACTTA. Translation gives CASSTVVNSPLHL.

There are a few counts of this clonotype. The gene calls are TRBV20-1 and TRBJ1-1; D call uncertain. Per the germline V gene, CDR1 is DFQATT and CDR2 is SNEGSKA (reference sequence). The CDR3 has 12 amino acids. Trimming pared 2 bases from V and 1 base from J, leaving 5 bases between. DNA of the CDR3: TGCAGTGCTAGAATCTGGAACACTGAAGCTTTCTTT. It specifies CSARIWNTEAFF.

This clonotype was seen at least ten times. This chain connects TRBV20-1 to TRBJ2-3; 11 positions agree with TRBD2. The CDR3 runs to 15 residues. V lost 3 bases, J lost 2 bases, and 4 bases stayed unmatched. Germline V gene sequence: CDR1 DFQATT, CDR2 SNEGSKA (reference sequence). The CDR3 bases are TGCAGTGCTAGGGGGACTAGCGGACTCACAGATACGCAGTATTTT. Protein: CSARGTSGLTDTQYF.

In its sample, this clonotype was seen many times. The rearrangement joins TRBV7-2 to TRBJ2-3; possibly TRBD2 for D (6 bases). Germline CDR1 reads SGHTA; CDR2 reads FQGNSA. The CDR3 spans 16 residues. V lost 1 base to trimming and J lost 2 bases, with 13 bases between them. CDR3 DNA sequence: TGTGCCAGCAGCTTAGGGCTAGCGCACTTCACAGATACGCAGTATTTT. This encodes CASSLGLAHFTDTQYF. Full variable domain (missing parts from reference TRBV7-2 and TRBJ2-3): GAGVSQSPSNKVTEKGKDVELRCDPISGHTALYWYRQSLGQGLEFLIYFQGNSAPDKSGLPSDRFSAERTGGSVSTLTIQRTQQEDSAVYLCASSLGLAHFTDTQYFGPGTRLTVL.

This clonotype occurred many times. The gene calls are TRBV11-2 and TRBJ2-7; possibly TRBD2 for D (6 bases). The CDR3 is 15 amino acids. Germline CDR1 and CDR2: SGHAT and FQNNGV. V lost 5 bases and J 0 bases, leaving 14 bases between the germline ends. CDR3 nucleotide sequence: TGTGCCAGCAGCACCGGGACTCACGTCTCCTACGAGCAGTACTTC. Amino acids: CASSTGTHVSYEQYF. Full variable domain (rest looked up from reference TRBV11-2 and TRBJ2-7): EAGVAQSPRYKIIEKRQSVAFWCNPISGHATLYWYQQILGQGPKLLIQFQNNGVVDDSQLPKDRFSAERLKGVDSTLKIQPAKLEDSAVYLCASSTGTHVSYEQYFGPGTRLTVT.

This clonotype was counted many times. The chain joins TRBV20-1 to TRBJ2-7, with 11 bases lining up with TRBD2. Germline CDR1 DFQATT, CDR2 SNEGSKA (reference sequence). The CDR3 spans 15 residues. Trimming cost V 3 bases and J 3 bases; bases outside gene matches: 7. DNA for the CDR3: TGCAGTGCTAGGCGGGGACTAGCGGAGATCTACGAGCAGTACTTC. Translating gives CSARRGLAEIYEQYF.

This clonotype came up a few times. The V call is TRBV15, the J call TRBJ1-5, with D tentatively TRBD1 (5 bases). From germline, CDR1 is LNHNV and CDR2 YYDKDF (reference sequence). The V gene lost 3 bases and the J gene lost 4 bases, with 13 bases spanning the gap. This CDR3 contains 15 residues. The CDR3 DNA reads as TGTGCCACCAGCAGGGGGACTCAGGGAAATCAGCCCCAGCATTTT. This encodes CATSRGTQGNQPQHF.